This T cell receptor beta chain was sequenced during a study of cytomegalovirus exposure and HLA in healthy donors. This CDR3 region has 12 residues. The germline V gene has CDR1 MNHEY and CDR2 SMNVEV (reference sequence). With 6 bases removed from V and 6 bases from J, the gap between germline ends came to 9 bases. The PCR made use of 60 Vbeta and 13 Jbeta primers. Generated by immunoSEQ multiplex PCR, the TCRdb table keeps only in-frame clones and is missing some. The sample records 55,000 to 70,000 clones, 60% to 80% being singletons. This clone was observed a few times. The sequence came from a man aged 35-49 years in good health and CMV-seropositive. Input material: PBMCs. V gene TRBV27 combines with J gene TRBJ2-1, with D possibly matching TRBD2 (5 bases). CDR3 coding DNA: TGTGCCAGCAGCATGCGGGTCAATGAGCAGTTCTTC. Protein sequence: CASSMRVNEQFF.